This paragraph reports one T cell receptor (beta chain). Its antigen remains unknown. The source of the sample is a study of CD4+ T cells in melanoma. Regarding the study as a whole: CD8+ T cell, macrophage and B cell function reportedly correlated with neoantigen-specific CD4+ T cells. Reportedly, melanoma neoantigen-specific CD4+ T cells showed varied differentiation states.

The CDR3 sequence is 13 residues long. Germline V lookup: CDR1 SQVTM, CDR2 ANQGSEA. The method was immunoSEQ multiplex PCR; TCRdb's version includes in-frame clones alone and lacks a portion of them. The table lists roughly 110,000 clones, roughly 90% of them singletons. The sample taken for sequencing was peripheral blood. The TCR sequence derives from a human donor with melanoma. V usage is TRBV29-1 and J usage is TRBJ2-5; 9 nucleotides align to TRBD1. The end of the DNA fits TRBJ2-7 better, so the J call may be wrong. In DNA form, the CDR3 reads TGCAGCGCTATGTGGACAGGGGCCTACGAGCAGTACTTC. It specifies CSAMWTGAYEQYF.